This T cell receptor (beta chain) was profiled in a study of cytomegalovirus exposure and HLA in healthy donors. The primer mix had 60 Vbeta and 13 Jbeta primers. The table came from immunoSEQ multiplex PCR; TCRdb's copy has only in-frame clones and leaves some out. The sample has roughly 180,000 clones, approximately 79% seen once. Germline CDR1 is SEHNR and CDR2 is FQNEAQ (reference sequence). The CDR3 runs 18 residues. V was clipped by 5 bases and J by 7 bases; unmatched bases: 16. The receptor was isolated from a girl under 18 in good health and CMV-seropositive. Sequenced: PBMCs. This chain joins TRBV7-9 and TRBJ2-1; TRBD2 aligns across 11 bases. The DNA of the CDR3 is TGTGCCAGCAGCAGCCGTTCTTTAGCGGGGGGGAGTAAGAATGAGCAGTTCTTC. It translates to CASSSRSLAGGSKNEQFF. The full variable domain, its missing parts supplied by reference TRBV7-9 and TRBJ2-1, is DTGVSQNPRHKITKRGQNVTFRCDPISEHNRLYWYRQTLGQGPEFLTYFQNEAQLEKSRLLSDRFSAERPKGSFSTLEIQRTEQGDSAMYLCASSSRSLAGGSKNEQFFGPGTRLTVL.